A single sample is the source of the 16 T cell receptor beta chains below, sequenced in a study of identical twins. Each CDR3 protein gets one entry after TCRdb re-called the 5' RACE reads with MiXCR. The data contain roughly 1.6 million distinct CDR3 sequences, around 29% of them singletons. The sequencing sample was made of cord blood. All receptors come from a newborn girl in good health.

V gene TRBV20-1 combines with J gene TRBJ2-7; D gene uncertain. V gave up 0 bases and J gave up 2 bases, with 8 bases separating them. The CDR3 is made up of 13 amino acids. The germline gives CDR1 DFQATT, CDR2 SNEGSKA (reference sequence). CDR3 in amino acids: CSARESRAYEQYF. The CDR3 bases are TGCAGTGCTAGAGAGTCCCGCGCCTACGAGCAGTACTTC.

The V and J genes are TRBV7-9 and TRBJ1-1; 7 bases fit TRBD1. Germline CDR1 and CDR2: SEHNR and FQNEAQ (reference sequence). Germline trimming cut 8 bases from V and 0 bases from J; bases unmatched to any gene: 12. The CDR3 totals 16 residues. CDR3 DNA sequence: TGTGCCAGCCCTTCATCTCAACAGGGGCTGAACACTGAAGCTTTCTTT. This sequence encodes CASPSSQQGLNTEAFF.

The CDR3: CASGGTSGYNEQFF. CDR3 coding DNA: TGTGCCAGCGGGGGGACTAGCGGATACAATGAGCAGTTCTTC. The chain employs TRBV6-5 and TRBJ2-1; 11 bases map to TRBD2. After removal of 8 bases from V and 4 bases from J, the junction contained 4 bases not matched to a gene. Germline assignment: CDR1 MNHEY and CDR2 SVGAGI. The CDR3 is made up of 14 amino acids.

This rearrangement joins TRBV12-3 or TRBV12-4 to TRBJ1-6; 8 bases are shared with TRBD1. The junction had 9 bases not matched to a gene; V was cut back by 7 bases and J by 7 bases. The CDR3 has 15 amino acids. The CDR3 region has the DNA TGTGCCAGCACCATCGCGGACAGGGCGAATTCACCCCTCCACTTT. It specifies CASTIADRANSPLHF.

This clonotype was detected a few times. The rearrangement links TRBV6-5 to TRBJ2-7; 7 nucleotides agree with TRBD2. Germline loops: CDR1 MNHEY, CDR2 SVGAGI. V dropped 0 bases and J dropped 0; count of bases not matched to a gene: 8. The CDR3 runs to 17 residues. CDR3 loop: CASSYSVLAPFSYEQYF. Written as DNA, the CDR3 is TGTGCCAGCAGTTACTCGGTACTAGCGCCCTTCTCCTACGAGCAGTACTTC.

The gene calls are TRBV20-1 and TRBJ2-3; D is unresolved. This CDR3 has 15 residues. Looked up from germline, CDR1 is DFQATT and CDR2 is SNEGSKA (reference sequence). V was pared by 1 base and J by 4 bases, with 15 bases between. The CDR3 region has the DNA TGCAGTGCTAGAGGGCTCAGCACCTGGCCAGATACGCAGTATTTT. Protein: CSARGLSTWPDTQYF.

The rearrangement links TRBV24-1 to TRBJ2-3; 13 positions agree with TRBD2. J gave up 2 bases and V 0 bases, and 4 bases lay outside the gene matches. The CDR3 runs to 18 residues. CDR1 is KGHDR and CDR2 is SFDVKD in the germline V gene. The CDR3 here is CATSDLGLAGVFTDTQYF. CDR3 nucleotide sequence: TGTGCCACCAGTGATTTGGGACTAGCGGGGGTCTTCACAGATACGCAGTATTTT.

This clonotype has just one count. The rearrangement uses TRBV7-2 and TRBJ2-7, with D possibly called TRBD1 or TRBD2 (7 bases each). The DNA end favors TRBJ2-5, so the J call may be wrong. This CDR3 spans 16 amino acids. The germline V gene encodes CDR1 SGHTA and CDR2 FQGNSA. The CDR3: CASSLKGASGEETQYF. The CDR3 nucleotides read TGTGCCAGCAGCTTAAAGGGGGCTAGCGGAGAAGAGACCCAGTACTTC.

This clonotype has a handful of counts. V and J are TRBV10-3 and TRBJ2-3; D remains ambiguous. The V gene lost 5 bases and the J gene lost 4 bases, with 7 bases spanning the gap. The length of the CDR3 is 12 residues. The V gene's germline CDR1 is ENHRY and CDR2 SYGVKD. As DNA, the CDR3 is TGTGCCATCAGTCCGACCCCAGATACGCAGTATTTT. It codes for CAISPTPDTQYF.

This rearrangement joins TRBV4-1 to TRBJ2-3, with D unresolved. V lost 2 bases, J lost 6 bases, and 9 bases lay in between. Germline CDR1 MGHRA, CDR2 YSYEKL. CDR3 length equals 13 residues. CDR3 sequence (DNA): TGCGCCAGCAGCCAACGCACCCCCGATACGCAGTATTTT. Translation gives CASSQRTPDTQYF.

In this sample, this clonotype turned up a few times. The chain employs TRBV14 and TRBJ2-6; D is uncertain. The CDR3 covers 16 residues. Germline V gene lookup returns CDR1 SGHDN and CDR2 FVKESK. The V and J ends lost 4 bases and 0 bases respectively, with 10 bases between them. The CDR3 region has the DNA TGTGCCAGCAGCCCTGGGTGGCGCTCTGGGGCCAACGTCCTGACTTTC. Its protein product is CASSPGWRSGANVLTF.

This chain connects TRBV6-5 to TRBJ2-7; 9 positions agree with TRBD1. The CDR3 runs 15 residues. The V gene end was trimmed by 1 base and the J gene end by 4 bases; junction bases not matched to a gene: 5. Germline V gene data show CDR1 as MNHEY and CDR2 as SVGAGI. The CDR3 bases are TGTGCCAGCAGTTACTTCCACAGGGGGCCATACGAGCAGTACTTC. Its protein product is CASSYFHRGPYEQYF.

This chain connects TRBV12-3 or TRBV12-4 to TRBJ2-3; 11 bases fit TRBD2. The CDR3 is made up of 16 amino acids. With 5 bases clipped from V and 2 bases from J, the junction kept 6 bases outside the gene matches. The CDR3 region is CASSVSGRDYTDTQYF. In DNA form, the CDR3 reads TGTGCCAGCAGTGTTAGCGGGAGGGATTACACAGATACGCAGTATTTT.

J is TRBJ2-3 and V is TRBV20-1; tentative D call: TRBD1 (6 bases). CDR3 size: 12 residues. Trimming removed 4 bases at V and 6 bases at J, with 11 bases between. The V gene's germline CDR1 is DFQATT and CDR2 SNEGSKA (reference sequence). The CDR3 sequence is CSATQRGDTQYF. For the CDR3, the DNA is TGCAGTGCTACTCAAAGGGGGGATACGCAGTATTTT.

There are a few counts of this clonotype. V usage is TRBV7-2 and J usage is TRBJ2-7, with TRBD2 identical over 8 bases. After removal of 0 bases from V and 3 bases from J, the junction contained 4 bases not matched to a gene. The CDR3 is 15 amino acids. Germline CDR1 reads SGHTA; CDR2 reads FQGNSA. CDR3 sequence (DNA): TGTGCCAGCAGCTTAGCTAGCGGGGTGAACTACGAGCAGTACTTC. Its translation: CASSLASGVNYEQYF.

A word on this clonotype: It may be a read error: a sequence one base away is much more abundant. The CDR3, as DNA: TGTACCAGCAGCCAAGAAGGCCTAGCGGGCACAGATACGCAGTATTTT. Its protein is CTSSQEGLAGTDTQYF. The chain has TRBV4-2 and TRBJ2-3, with 7 bases aligning to TRBD2. The CDR3 is made up of 16 amino acids. Germline CDR1 is LGHNA and CDR2 is YNFKEQ.